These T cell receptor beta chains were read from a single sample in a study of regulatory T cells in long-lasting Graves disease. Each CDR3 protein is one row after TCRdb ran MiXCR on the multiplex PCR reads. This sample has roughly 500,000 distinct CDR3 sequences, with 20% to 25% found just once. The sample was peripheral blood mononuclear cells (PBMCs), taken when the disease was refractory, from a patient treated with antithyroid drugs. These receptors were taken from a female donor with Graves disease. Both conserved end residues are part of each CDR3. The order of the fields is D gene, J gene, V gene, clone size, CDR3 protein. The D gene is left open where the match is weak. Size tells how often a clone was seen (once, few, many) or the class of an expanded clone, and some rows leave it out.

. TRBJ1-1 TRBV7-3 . CASSLHRGLNTEAFF
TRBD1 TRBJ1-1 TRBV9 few CASSTRTGGYTEAFF
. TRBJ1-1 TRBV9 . CASTRGQMNTEAFF
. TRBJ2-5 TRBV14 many CASSQWSGAETQYF
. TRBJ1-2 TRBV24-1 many CATSARGGYGYTF
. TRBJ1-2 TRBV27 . CASRSGTYGYTF
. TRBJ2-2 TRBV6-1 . CASSRGDYDTGELFF
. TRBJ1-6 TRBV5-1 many CASSLDGSSLDSPLHF
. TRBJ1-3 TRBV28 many CASSFGRPSGNTIYF
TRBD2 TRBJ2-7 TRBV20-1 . CSARGIAGGYEQYF
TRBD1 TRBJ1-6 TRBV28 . CASNPRTGSYNSPLHF
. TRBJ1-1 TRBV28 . CASSFVGGLNTEAFF
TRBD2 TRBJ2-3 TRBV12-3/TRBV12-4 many CASTRRAGGRTDTQYF
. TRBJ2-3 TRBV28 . CASSLLVGGNWTQYF
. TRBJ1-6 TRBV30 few CAWSAKNNSPLHF
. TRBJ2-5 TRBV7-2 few CASKSGGLETQYF
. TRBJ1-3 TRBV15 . CATSSQGGSGRGNTIYF
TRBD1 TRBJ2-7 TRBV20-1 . CSAIEGTGANYEQYF
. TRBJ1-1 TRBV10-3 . CAISATYYPTGASEAFF
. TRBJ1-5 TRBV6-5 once CASSFTGGFDQPQHF
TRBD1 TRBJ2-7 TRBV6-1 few CASRTNRGLGAYEQYF
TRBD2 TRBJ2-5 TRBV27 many CASSSGGLAGLETQYF
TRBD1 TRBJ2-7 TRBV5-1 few CASSLLGQEAEQYF
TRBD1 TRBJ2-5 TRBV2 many CASTLDRGQETQYF
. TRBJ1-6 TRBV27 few CASRSGSHNSPLHF
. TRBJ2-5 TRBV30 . CAWTYSGIQETQYF
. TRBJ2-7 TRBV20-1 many CSARVSYEQYF
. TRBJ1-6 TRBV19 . CASSISGTSGSPLHF
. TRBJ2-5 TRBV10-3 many CAISESKWSVRGQETQYF
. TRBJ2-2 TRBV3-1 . CASSPPRPTSSTGELFF
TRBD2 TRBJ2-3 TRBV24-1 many CATSGLAWTDTQYF
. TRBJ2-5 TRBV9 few CASSVGDGETQYF
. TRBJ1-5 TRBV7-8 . CASSLEERIALNKRWDSNQPQHF
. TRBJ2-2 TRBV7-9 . CASSSDSARELFF
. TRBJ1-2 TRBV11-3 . CASSLDRSYGYTF
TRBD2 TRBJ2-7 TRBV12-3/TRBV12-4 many CASSFREGSHEQYF
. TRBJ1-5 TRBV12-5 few CASGLATGRVNQPQHF
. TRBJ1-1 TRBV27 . CASSLALGMNTEAFF
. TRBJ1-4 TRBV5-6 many CASSLDRREKLFF
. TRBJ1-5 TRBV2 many CASKKNGQVEGIIRPQHF
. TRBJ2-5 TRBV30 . CAWSSRELFGEAQYF
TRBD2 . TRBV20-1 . CNAKTSGNQETQYF
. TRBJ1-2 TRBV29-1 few CSVDLILPIISDGYTF
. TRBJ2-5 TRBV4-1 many CASSLDPLAEETQYF
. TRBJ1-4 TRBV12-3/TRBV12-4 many CASARSNEKLFF
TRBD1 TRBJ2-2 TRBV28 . CASSSTGVYTGELFF
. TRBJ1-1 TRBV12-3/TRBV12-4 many CASSTRDNTEAFF
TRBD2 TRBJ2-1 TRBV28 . CASSFGYFSGKNEQFF
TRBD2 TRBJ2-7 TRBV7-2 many CASSLGTSGRFDEQYF
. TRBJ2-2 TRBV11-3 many CASSLNPLGLGGTGELFF
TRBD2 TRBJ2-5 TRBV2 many CASSLAGQPQETQYF
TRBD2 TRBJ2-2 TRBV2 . CASSSTSGGNTGELFF